These 30 T cell receptor beta chains were sequenced from one sample in a study of cytomegalovirus exposure and HLA in healthy donors. Researchers ran the PCR with 60 Vbeta and 13 Jbeta primers. Sequencing was performed with immunoSEQ multiplex PCR; in TCRdb, only in-frame clones are kept and a portion is missing. The sample holds 90,000 to 100,000 clones; around 80% are singletons and the top ten take over 1.1%. Sequences were obtained from PBMCs. The receptors derive from a man aged 35 to 55 in good health and CMV-seronegative.

The chain uses TRBV6-5 and TRBJ2-7, with 8 bases aligning to TRBD1. Germline lookup yields CDR1 MNHEY and CDR2 SVGAGI. Losses at the gene ends were 5 bases for V and 3 bases for J; bases not matched to a gene: 3. The CDR3 is made up of 13 amino acids. The CDR3 nucleotides are TGTGCCAGCAGTCGGGACAGGTACTACGAGCAGTACTTC. It translates to CASSRDRYYEQYF.

J is TRBJ2-4 and V is TRBV28; D possibly corresponds to TRBD2 (5 bases). CDR1 and CDR2 (germline): MDHEN, SYDVKM. The CDR3 spans 17 residues. V was cut by 6 bases and J by 0 bases, with 18 bases left in between. The CDR3 spells CASRYSGSTIAKNIQYF. Here the CDR3 DNA reads TGTGCCAGCAGATACTCGGGATCTACCATAGCCAAAAACATTCAGTACTTC.

The chain links TRBV4-2 to TRBJ2-7; 9 bases fit TRBD1. This CDR3 comprises 17 residues. CDR1 LGHNA and CDR2 YNFKEQ come from the germline V gene. V shed 1 base, J shed 3 bases, and the junction held 10 bases outside the gene matches. The CDR3 sequence: CASSQAPGTGRHYEQYF. In nucleotides, the CDR3 is TGTGCCAGCAGCCAAGCCCCCGGGACAGGGAGGCACTACGAGCAGTACTTC.

The chain recombines TRBV19 with TRBJ1-5, with no clear D. The CDR3 has 13 amino acids. Looked up from germline, CDR1 is LNHDA and CDR2 is SQIVND (reference sequence). Trimming stripped 4 bases from V and 7 bases from J, with 11 bases between. Here the CDR3 DNA reads TGTGCCAGTAGTACCCACTTAGCCCAGCCCCAGCATTTT. Translating gives CASSTHLAQPQHF.

The CDR3 region has the DNA TGTGCCAGCAGCATTACCGGGACAGTGGATGAAAAACTGTTTTTT. Its protein is CASSITGTVDEKLFF. This chain connects TRBV7-2 to TRBJ1-4; 7 bases are shared with TRBD1. The ends lost 5 bases at V and 6 bases at J; junction bases unmatched: 9. This CDR3 is built from 15 residues. Germline CDR1 and CDR2: SGHTA and FQGNSA.

This CDR3 reads CASSSHPDRAEYEQYF. As DNA, the CDR3 is TGCGCCAGCAGCTCCCACCCGGACAGGGCGGAATACGAGCAGTACTTC. V usage is TRBV5-1 and J usage is TRBJ2-7, with 8 bases aligning to TRBD1. Germline CDR1 is SGHRS and CDR2 is YFSETQ. Trimming cost V 3 bases and J 4 bases; bases outside gene matches: 12. CDR3 length: 16 amino acids.

The sample holds one count of this clone. The CDR3 DNA reads TGTGCCAGCAGTCGCGGGGGTCCCAATGAGCAGTTCTTC. Its translation is CASSRGGPNEQFF. The rearrangement joins TRBV6-6 to TRBJ2-1; 7 bases line up with TRBD2. Germline CDR1 MNHNY, CDR2 SVGAGI (reference sequence). V was clipped by 5 bases and J by 6 bases; unmatched bases: 4. The CDR3 loop spans 13 amino acids.

The chain combines TRBV7-2 with TRBJ1-2; no reliable D call. This CDR3 region has 14 residues. The V end lost 5 bases, the J end lost 1 base, and 11 bases lay between the germline ends. Germline CDR1 is SGHTA and CDR2 is FQGNSA. The CDR3 nucleotides are TGTGCCAGCAGCCCCGGGTCAGTTAACTATGGCTACACCTTC. This codes for CASSPGSVNYGYTF.

V is TRBV5-1 and J is TRBJ1-6; no definite D call. Germline values: CDR1 SGHRS, CDR2 YFSETQ. Trimming cost V 2 bases and J 6 bases, with 9 bases left between them. The CDR3 has 14 residues. CDR3 in DNA: TGCGCCAGCAGCTTACAGCAGAGTAATTCACCCCTCCACTTT. Translation gives CASSLQQSNSPLHF.

The chain carries TRBV5-8 and TRBJ2-5, with a possible D match to TRBD2 (5 bases). The V end was cut by 0 bases, the J end by 2 bases, with 8 bases between. In germline, CDR1 is SGHTS, CDR2 YDEGEE. The CDR3 contains 14 residues. CDR3 coding DNA: TGTGCCAGCAGCTTGGTGGGCGGGCAAGAGACCCAGTACTTC. As protein: CASSLVGGQETQYF.

V gene TRBV18 combines with J gene TRBJ1-1, with D possibly TRBD1 on 5 matching bases. This CDR3 has 13 residues. V lost 0 bases, J lost 7 bases, and 9 bases lay in between. Germline CDR1 and CDR2: KGHSH and LQKENI. As DNA, the CDR3 is TGTGCCAGCTCACCACCAGGGGATTATGAAGCTTTCTTT. Its translation: CASSPPGDYEAFF.

DNA of the CDR3: TGTGCCAGCAGGTCTAGCGGGGGGCCTTACAATGAGCAGTTCTTC. It yields the protein CASRSSGGPYNEQFF. J is TRBJ2-1 and V is TRBV6-1; 11 positions match TRBD2. This CDR3 is 15 amino acids long. Looked up from germline, CDR1 is MNHNS and CDR2 is SASEGT. Unmatched junction bases numbered 5, after V lost 6 bases and J lost 4 bases.

V usage is TRBV12-5 and J usage is TRBJ2-5; perhaps TRBD2 as D (5 bases). V dropped 6 bases and J dropped 1 base, with 9 bases sitting between them. CDR3 length equals 13 residues. Germline CDR1 reads LGHNT; CDR2 reads FRNRAP. The CDR3 nucleotides read TGTGCTAGTGGAGGACTGCTCCAAGAGACCCAGTACTTC. Translating gives CASGGLLQETQYF.

This sequence joins TRBV6-1 and TRBJ1-2, with 7 bases matching TRBD1. CDR1 is MNHNS and CDR2 is SASEGT in the germline V gene. V lost 6 bases to trimming and J lost 2 bases; unmatched junction nucleotides: 3. This CDR3 has 13 amino acids. The CDR3 region has the DNA TGTGCCAGCAGCCAGACAGGGAACTATGGCTACACCTTC. Translation: CASSQTGNYGYTF.

The rearrangement joins TRBV10-3 to TRBJ2-2, with D perhaps matching TRBD1 (6 bases). CDR3 length equals 12 residues. V lost 8 bases and J 6 bases, leaving 10 bases between the germline ends. In germline, CDR1 is ENHRY, CDR2 SYGVKD. CDR3 sequence reads: CAIPQGSGELFF. In DNA, the CDR3 is TGTGCCATCCCACAGGGATCCGGGGAGCTGTTTTTT.

The V gene is TRBV6-1, the J gene TRBJ1-5; 8 bases map to TRBD1. Germline lookup yields CDR1 MNHNS and CDR2 SASEGT. V dropped 6 bases and J dropped 4; count of bases not matched to a gene: 5. The CDR3 loop spans 14 amino acids. As DNA, the CDR3 is TGTGCCAGCAGGCAAGACAGGGGTAATCAGCCCCAGCATTTT. It is translated as CASRQDRGNQPQHF.

Worth noting for this clone: A junction boundary mismatches the germline segment, possibly from a read error. V gene TRBV5-1 combines with J gene TRBJ2-7; 7 bases agree with TRBD2. CDR3 length equals 12 residues. Germline V gives CDR1 SGHRS, CDR2 YFSETQ. The CDR3, as DNA: TGCGCCAGCAGCTTGGAAGGCGGGGGTATATTCTTC. Translation: CASSLEGGGIFF.

V gene TRBV7-2 combines with J gene TRBJ1-6, with D unresolved. This CDR3 is built from 14 residues. V lost 5 bases and J lost 0, with 5 bases in between. Germline CDR1 SGHTA, CDR2 FQGNSA. The CDR3 nucleotides read TGTGCCAGCAGCCGGAGCTCCTATAATTCACCCCTCCACTTT. Translation gives CASSRSSYNSPLHF.

CDR3 in amino acids: CASSLARGPNTGELFF. In DNA, the CDR3 is TGTGCCAGCAGCTTAGCCAGGGGACCCAACACCGGGGAGCTGTTTTTT. V and J are TRBV7-6 and TRBJ2-2, with D maybe TRBD1 (6 bases). V dropped 0 bases and J dropped 2 bases, with 10 bases sitting between them. CDR3 length: 16 amino acids. CDR1 is SGHVS and CDR2 is FNYEAQ in the germline V gene.

V gene TRBV5-4 combines with J gene TRBJ1-2; unclear D gene. The CDR3 runs to 13 residues. The V end lost 4 bases, the J end lost 4 bases, and 11 bases lay between the germline ends. Germline values: CDR1 SGHNT, CDR2 YYREEE (reference sequence). CDR3 nucleotide sequence: TGTGCCAGCAGCGGTGGCGGCGGCTATGGCTACACCTTC. Its translation: CASSGGGGYGYTF. Drawing the rest from reference TRBV5-4 and TRBJ1-2, the complete variable domain is ETGVTQSPTHLIKTRGQQVTLRCSSQSGHNTVSWYQQALGQGPQFIFQYYREEENGRGNFPPRFSGLQFPNYSSELNVNALELDDSALYLCASSGGGGYGYTFGSGTRLTVV.

The chain combines TRBV2 with TRBJ2-2; D might be TRBD1 (6 bases). V lost 6 bases to trimming and J lost 1 base, with 9 bases between them. The CDR3 totals 14 residues. The germline V gene encodes CDR1 SNHLY and CDR2 FYNNEI. This CDR3 reads CASRAQGNTGELFF. DNA of the CDR3: TGTGCCAGCAGAGCACAGGGGAACACCGGGGAGCTGTTTTTT.

The DNA of the CDR3 is TGTGCCAGCCCCCGTGTGGATAGACAGTTAAACACCATATATTTT. It translates to CASPRVDRQLNTIYF. The chain recombines TRBV6-5 with TRBJ1-3, with D possibly being TRBD1 (5 bases). The CDR3 consists of 15 residues. Germline V gene lookup returns CDR1 MNHEY and CDR2 SVGAGI. V shed 8 bases and J shed 6 bases, with 20 bases lying between them.

J is TRBJ2-5 and V is TRBV9, with TRBD2 matching 8 bases. Looked up from germline, CDR1 is SGDLS and CDR2 is YYNGEE. V was pared by 3 bases and J by 7 bases, with 11 bases of the junction left unmatched. The CDR3 covers 15 residues. The CDR3 loop is CASSANGGGRGTQYF. The CDR3 DNA follows: TGTGCCAGCAGCGCCAACGGGGGGGGAAGAGGGACCCAGTACTTC. Using reference TRBV9 and TRBJ2-5 for the parts outside the CDR3, the full variable domain is DSGVTQTPKHLITATGQRVTLRCSPRSGDLSVYWYQQSLDQGLQFLIQYYNGEERAKGNILERFSAQQFPDLHSELNLSSLELGDSALYFCASSANGGGRGTQYFGPGTRLLVL.

Written as DNA, the CDR3 is TGTGCCAGCTCACCAGCCTTGAGGGTTGTAAACACTGAAGCTTTCTTT. Translated: CASSPALRVVNTEAFF. This chain links TRBV18 with TRBJ1-1, with D uncertain. CDR3 size: 16 residues. CDR1 is KGHSH, CDR2 LQKENI, per germline. The ends were cut back, 2 bases at V and 2 bases at J, with 15 bases in the middle. Supplemented by reference TRBV18 and TRBJ1-1, the full variable domain reads NAGVMQNPRHLVRRRGQEARLRCSPMKGHSHVYWYRQLPEEGLKFMVYLQKENIIDESGMPKERFSAEFPKEGPSILRIQQVVRGDSAAYFCASSPALRVVNTEAFFGQGTRLTVV.

The chain couples TRBV5-1 to TRBJ1-5; no clear D gene. The CDR3 consists of 13 residues. CDR1 SGHRS and CDR2 YFSETQ come from the germline V gene. Trimming left V 0 bases short and J 3 bases short, with 4 bases between. This chain's CDR3 is CASSLAVNQPQHF. The DNA for the CDR3 is TGCGCCAGCAGCTTGGCTGTCAATCAGCCCCAGCATTTT.

This sequence joins TRBV5-1 and TRBJ1-1, with 7 bases aligning to TRBD1. The CDR3 is made up of 15 amino acids. The V and J ends lost 6 bases and 0 bases, in that order; junction bases with no gene match: 8. Germline V gene lookup returns CDR1 SGHRS and CDR2 YFSETQ. The CDR3 region is CASNRGAELNTEAFF. In DNA, the CDR3 is TGCGCCAGCAACAGGGGCGCCGAATTGAACACTGAAGCTTTCTTT.

This clone has just a few counts. CDR3 residues: CASSLRQGLMNTEAFF. CDR3 nucleotides: TGTGCCAGCAGTTTAAGGCAGGGTCTGATGAACACTGAAGCTTTCTTT. The genes are TRBV27 and TRBJ1-1, with D possibly being TRBD1 (5 bases). V was trimmed by 2 bases and J by 0 bases, leaving 13 bases between them. The germline V gene has CDR1 MNHEY and CDR2 SMNVEV (reference sequence). This CDR3 comprises 16 residues.

This clone was recorded once. This chain uses TRBV6-1 with TRBJ1-2, with TRBD1 as a possible D gene (5 bases). The CDR3 covers 11 residues. V dropped 7 bases and J dropped 2 bases, with 5 bases sitting between them. Looked up from germline, CDR1 is MNHNS and CDR2 is SASEGT. The CDR3 coding sequence is TGTGCCAGCACAGGGAACTATGGCTACACCTTC. Translating gives CASTGNYGYTF.

V gene TRBV19 combines with J gene TRBJ1-1; D possibly corresponds to TRBD1 (6 bases). The V and J ends lost 4 bases and 6 bases respectively, with 12 bases between them. This CDR3 has 13 amino acids. Germline lookup yields CDR1 LNHDA and CDR2 SQIVND (reference sequence). CDR3 loop: CASSTTRQAEAFF. The CDR3 DNA is TGTGCCAGTAGTACTACCCGACAGGCTGAAGCTTTCTTT.

This clone has just one count. The chain is built from TRBV28 and TRBJ2-5; 7 bases align to TRBD1. The last part of the DNA fits TRBJ2-7 better; the J call may be wrong. The CDR3 spans 15 residues. Germline V lookup: CDR1 MDHEN, CDR2 SYDVKM. The CDR3 loop is CASRPSGTAFYEQYF. As DNA, the CDR3 is TGTGCCAGCAGACCGTCCGGGACAGCCTTCTACGAGCAGTACTTC.